Sequencing of this TCR beta chain was carried out in a study of blood T cell repertoires in COVID-19. Study overall: COVID-19 samples from acute and convalescent phases originated in the United States, Italy and Spain. PBMCs, B-cell-depleted T cells, or T cells provided the cDNA or gDNA that made up the material.

Per the original methods: Scientists estimated how many nucleated cells there were by amplifying reference gene primers. Profiled with immunoSEQ multiplex PCR; TCRdb holds only in-frame clones, not every one. D and trimming were read from the DNA, whereas the V and J calls and clone size are those reported in that table. This repertoire shows about 320,000 clones, 65% to 90% found once; its top ten account for just over 7%. The CDR3 spans 15 residues. Trimming removed 4 bases from V and 2 bases from J, with 15 bases in between. Germline-derived CDR1 and CDR2 are SGHVS and FQNEAQ. The chain combines TRBV7-8 with TRBJ2-7, with D possibly TRBD1 on 5 matching bases. The receptor comes from a human donor in a cohort sampled during active COVID-19. The sample consisted of peripheral blood. CDR3: CASSSKFDSTYEQYF. CDR3 coding DNA: TGTGCCAGCAGCTCAAAATTTGACAGCACCTACGAGCAGTACTTC. The variable domain in full, completed from reference TRBV7-8 and TRBJ2-7, reads GAGVSQSPRYKVAKRGQDVALRCDPISGHVSLFWYQQALGQGPEFLTYFQNEAQLDKSGLPSDRFFAERPEGSVSTLKIQRTQQEDSAVYLCASSSKFDSTYEQYFGPGTRLTVT.